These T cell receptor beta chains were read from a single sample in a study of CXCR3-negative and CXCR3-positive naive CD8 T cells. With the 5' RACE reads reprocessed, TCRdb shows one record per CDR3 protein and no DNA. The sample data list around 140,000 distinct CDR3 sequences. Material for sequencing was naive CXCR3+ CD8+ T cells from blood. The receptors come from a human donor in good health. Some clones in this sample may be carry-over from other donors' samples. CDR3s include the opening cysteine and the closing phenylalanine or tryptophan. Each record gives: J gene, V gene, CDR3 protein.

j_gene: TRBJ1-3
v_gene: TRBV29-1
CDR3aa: CSVEGSSGNTIYF

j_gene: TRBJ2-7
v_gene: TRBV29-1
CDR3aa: CSGTTGDTEQYF

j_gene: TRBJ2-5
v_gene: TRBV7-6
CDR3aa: CASSPMGGQETQYF

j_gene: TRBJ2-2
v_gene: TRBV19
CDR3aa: CASTFEGPGELFF

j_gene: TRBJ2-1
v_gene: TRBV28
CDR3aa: CASQGQGTYNEQFF

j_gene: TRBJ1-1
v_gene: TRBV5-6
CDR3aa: CASSRTPGDTEAFF

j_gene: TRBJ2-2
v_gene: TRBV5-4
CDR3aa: CASGRPETGELFF

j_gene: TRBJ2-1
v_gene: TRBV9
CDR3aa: CASSASGIHYNEQFF

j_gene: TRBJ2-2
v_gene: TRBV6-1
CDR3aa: CASSPGTGAGELFF

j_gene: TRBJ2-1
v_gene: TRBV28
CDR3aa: CASSFKVWQDKAGPFNEQFF

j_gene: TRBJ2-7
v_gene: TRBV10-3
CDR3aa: CAISESPGQGSYEQYF

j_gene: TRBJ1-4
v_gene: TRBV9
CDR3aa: CASSGQDTLGEKLFF

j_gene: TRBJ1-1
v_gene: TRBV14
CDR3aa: CASSQGTGYNTEAFF

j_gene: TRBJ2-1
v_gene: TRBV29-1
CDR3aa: CSVDGQEIYNEQFF

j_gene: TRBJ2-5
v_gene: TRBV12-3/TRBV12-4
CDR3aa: CASRVISGRPETQYF

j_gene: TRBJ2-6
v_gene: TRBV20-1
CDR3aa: CSARDRDTGANVLTF

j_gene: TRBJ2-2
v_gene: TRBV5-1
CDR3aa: CASSLDSSNTGELFF

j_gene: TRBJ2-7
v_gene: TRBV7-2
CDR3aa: CASSLSLPYEQYF

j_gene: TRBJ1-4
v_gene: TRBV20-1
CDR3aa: CSAPERASNEKLFF

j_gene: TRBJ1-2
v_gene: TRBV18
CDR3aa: CASSPAGQPFSF

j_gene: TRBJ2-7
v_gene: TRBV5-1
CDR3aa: CASSLYSGTGLGEQYF

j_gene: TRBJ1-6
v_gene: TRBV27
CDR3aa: CASSVRDRSNSPLHF

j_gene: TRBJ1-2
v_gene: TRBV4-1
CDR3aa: CASSSIDSNYGYTF

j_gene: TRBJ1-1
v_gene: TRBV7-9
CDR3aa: CASSLTGTGYVTEAFF

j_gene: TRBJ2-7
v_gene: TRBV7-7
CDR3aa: CASSLAGGSNEQYF

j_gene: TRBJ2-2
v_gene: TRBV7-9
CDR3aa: CASGRGLSNTGELFF

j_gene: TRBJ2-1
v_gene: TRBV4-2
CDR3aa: CASSQLLFFSGLSYNEQFF

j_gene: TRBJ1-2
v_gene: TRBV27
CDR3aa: CASSLPGQGLTF

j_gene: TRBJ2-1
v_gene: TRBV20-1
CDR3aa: CSASLAGNNEQFF

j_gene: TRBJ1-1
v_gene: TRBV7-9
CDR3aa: CASRYRNTEAFF

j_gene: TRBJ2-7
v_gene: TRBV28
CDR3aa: CASSFRGGGEQYF

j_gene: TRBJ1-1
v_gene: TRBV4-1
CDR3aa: CASSPSRGEVNTEAFF

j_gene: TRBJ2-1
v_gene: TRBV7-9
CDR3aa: CASSSAGEDYNEQFF

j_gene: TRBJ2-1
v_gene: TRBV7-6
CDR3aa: CASSLAPSRGEQFF

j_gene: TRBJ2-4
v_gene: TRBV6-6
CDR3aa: CASSSGTGGASGQNIQYF

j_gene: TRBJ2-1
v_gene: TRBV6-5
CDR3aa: CASSYSIQGIYNEQFF

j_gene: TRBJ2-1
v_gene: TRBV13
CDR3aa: CASSPGLAGGYNEQFF

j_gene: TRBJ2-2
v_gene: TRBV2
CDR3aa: CAAGDRKNTGELFF

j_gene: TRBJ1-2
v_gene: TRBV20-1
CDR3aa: CSARGQRYYGYTF

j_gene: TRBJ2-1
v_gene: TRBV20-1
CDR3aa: CSARRLAGPWGEQFF

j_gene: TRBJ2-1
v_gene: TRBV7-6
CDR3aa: CASRFPGDNEQFF

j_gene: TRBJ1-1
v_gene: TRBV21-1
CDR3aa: CASSKEGVGSTEAFF

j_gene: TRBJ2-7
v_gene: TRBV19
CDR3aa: CASRKRDNEAYEQYF

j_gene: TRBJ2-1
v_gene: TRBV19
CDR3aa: CASRNRLAGASYNEQFF

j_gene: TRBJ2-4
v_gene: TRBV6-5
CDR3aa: CASRPEDRAKNIQYF

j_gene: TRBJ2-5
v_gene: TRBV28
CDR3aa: CASSLMGQVPFTAQYF

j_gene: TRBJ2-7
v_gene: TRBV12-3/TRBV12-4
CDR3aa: CASRPPGASEQYF

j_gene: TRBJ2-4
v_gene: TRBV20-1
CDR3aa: CSARGTRQGGTRNIQYF

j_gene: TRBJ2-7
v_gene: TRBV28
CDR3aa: CASSSDRENNWYEQYF

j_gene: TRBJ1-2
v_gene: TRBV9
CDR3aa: CASSVVTAFSNYGYTF